This T cell receptor beta chain was identified during a study of T cell repertoires in cytomegalovirus infection. In the study overall: The authors used CMV epitopes that were HLA-C-restricted (recently identified) and HLA-B-restricted (well studied). CMV infection together with matching HLA type was indicated by public TCR beta signatures. Overall study findings and caveats: Carriers of CMV plus the relevant HLA were identified by cumulative public TCR beta family frequency. Dominating the ex vivo response were TCR beta clonotypes that were CMV-specific and HLA-C-restricted.

TCRdb ran MiXCR on the reads and lists one entry per CDR3 protein. The table records around 800,000 distinct CDR3 sequences, around a third of them present only once. In regard to this clonotype: Its antigen is not identified.

Trimming took 5 bases from V and 2 from J; bases not matched to a gene: 7. This CDR3 is built from 15 residues. The TCR comes from a human donor in good health (CMV status not recorded). Some clones in this sample may be carry-over from other donors' samples. The specimen was cultured CD8+ T cells from PBMCs, collected from culture after CMV antigen stimulation. The chain employs TRBV12-3 or TRBV12-4 and TRBJ2-7; 9 bases map to TRBD1. CDR3 DNA: TGTGCCAGCAGTACTCGGGACAGGGCCACCTACGAGCAGTACTTC. Translation gives CASSTRDRATYEQYF.